One T cell receptor beta chain is described in this entry. This record comes from a study of blood T cell repertoires in COVID-19. Study-wide context: Both acute and convalescent COVID-19 samples were obtained from the United States, Italy and Spain. In each case, the material was cDNA or gDNA derived from T cells, B-cell-depleted T cells, or PBMCs.

The authors' processing: Amplification of reference gene primers was used by the study to estimate nucleated cell counts. Repertoires were generated with immunoSEQ multiplex PCR, while TCRdb's copy carries only in-frame clones and drops some. V and J calls plus clone size are reproduced from that table; the DNA served to infer D and trimming. The sample has about 430,000 clones; around 90% are singletons. Germline V gives CDR1 SGHAT, CDR2 FQNNGV. The CDR3 runs to 12 residues. V was pared by 4 bases and J by 4 bases, with 8 bases between. Followed over time, Seattle patients had been enrolled while infection was active.

What was sequenced was peripheral blood. The clonotype comes from a man younger than 35 with COVID-19, enrolled during active disease. V is TRBV11-2 and J is TRBJ2-7, with D possibly matching TRBD1 (6 bases). The chain's CDR3 is CASSYTGYEQYF. Here the CDR3 DNA reads TGTGCCAGCAGCTACACAGGGTACGAGCAGTACTTC.